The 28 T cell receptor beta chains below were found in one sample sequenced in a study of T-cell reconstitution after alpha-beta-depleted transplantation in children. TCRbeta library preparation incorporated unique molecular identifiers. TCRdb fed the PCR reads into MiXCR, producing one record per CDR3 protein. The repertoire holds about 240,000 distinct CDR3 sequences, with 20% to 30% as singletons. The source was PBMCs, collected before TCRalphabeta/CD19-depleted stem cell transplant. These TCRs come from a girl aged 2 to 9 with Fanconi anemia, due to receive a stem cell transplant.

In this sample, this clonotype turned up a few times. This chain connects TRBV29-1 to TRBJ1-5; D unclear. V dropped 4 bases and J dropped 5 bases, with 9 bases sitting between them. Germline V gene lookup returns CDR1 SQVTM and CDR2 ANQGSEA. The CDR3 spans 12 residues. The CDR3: CSVGADYQPQHF. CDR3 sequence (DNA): TGCAGCGTTGGGGCAGATTATCAGCCCCAGCATTTT. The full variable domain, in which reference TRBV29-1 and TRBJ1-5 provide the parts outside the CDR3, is SAVISQKPSRDICQRGTSLTIQCQVDSQVTMMFWYRQQPGQSLTLIATANQGSEATYESGFVIDKFPISRPNLTFSTLTVSNMSPEDSSIYLCSVGADYQPQHFGDGTRLSIL.

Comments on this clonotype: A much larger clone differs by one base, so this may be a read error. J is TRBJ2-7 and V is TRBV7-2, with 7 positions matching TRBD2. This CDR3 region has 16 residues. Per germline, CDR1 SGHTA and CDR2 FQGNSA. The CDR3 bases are TGTGCCGGCAGCTTAGGTCTGATGGCGGGAGTCTACGAGCAGTACTTC. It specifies CAGSLGLMAGVYEQYF.

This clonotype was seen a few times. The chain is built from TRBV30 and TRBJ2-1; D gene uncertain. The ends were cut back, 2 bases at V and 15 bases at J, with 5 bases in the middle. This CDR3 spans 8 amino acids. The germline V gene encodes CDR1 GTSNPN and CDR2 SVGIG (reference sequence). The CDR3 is CAWSNLFF. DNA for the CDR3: TGTGCCTGGAGTAACTTGTTCTTC. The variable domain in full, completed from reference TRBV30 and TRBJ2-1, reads SQTIHQWPATLVQPVGSPLSLECTVEGTSNPNLYWYRQAAGRGLQLLFYSVGIGQISSEVPQNLSASRPQDRQFILSSKKLLLSDSGFYLCAWSNLFFGPGTRLTVL.

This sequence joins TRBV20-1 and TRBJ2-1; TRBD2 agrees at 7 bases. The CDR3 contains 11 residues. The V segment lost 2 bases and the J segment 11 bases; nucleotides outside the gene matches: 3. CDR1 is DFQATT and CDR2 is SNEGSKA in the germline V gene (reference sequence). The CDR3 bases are TGCAGTGCTAGAACTAGCGCACAGCAGTTCTTC. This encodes CSARTSAQQFF.

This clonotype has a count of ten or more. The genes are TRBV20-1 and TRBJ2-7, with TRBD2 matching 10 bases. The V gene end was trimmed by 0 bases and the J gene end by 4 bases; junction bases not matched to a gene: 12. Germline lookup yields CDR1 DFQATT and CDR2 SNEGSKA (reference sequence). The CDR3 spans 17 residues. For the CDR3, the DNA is TGCAGTGCTAGAGATTTCCCGCATAGCGGGGGGCGGTACGAGCAGTACTTC. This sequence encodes CSARDFPHSGGRYEQYF.

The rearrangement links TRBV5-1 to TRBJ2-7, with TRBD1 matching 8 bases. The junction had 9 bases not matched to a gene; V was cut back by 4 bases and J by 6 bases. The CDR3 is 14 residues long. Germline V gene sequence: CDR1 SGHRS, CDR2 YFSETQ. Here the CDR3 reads CASSTGQVRGEQYF. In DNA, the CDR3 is TGCGCCAGCAGCACGGGACAGGTAAGGGGCGAGCAGTACTTC.

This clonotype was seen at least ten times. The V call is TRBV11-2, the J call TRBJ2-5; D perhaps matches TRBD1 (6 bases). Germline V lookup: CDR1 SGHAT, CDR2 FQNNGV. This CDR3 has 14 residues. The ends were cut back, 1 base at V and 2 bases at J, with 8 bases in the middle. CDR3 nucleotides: TGTGCCAGCAGCTTAGTCAGGGGTCAAGAGACCCAGTACTTC. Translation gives CASSLVRGQETQYF.

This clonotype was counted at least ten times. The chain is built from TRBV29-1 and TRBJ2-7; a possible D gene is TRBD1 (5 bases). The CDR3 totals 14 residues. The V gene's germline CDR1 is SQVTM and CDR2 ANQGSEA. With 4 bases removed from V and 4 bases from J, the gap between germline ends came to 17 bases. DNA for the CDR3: TGCAGCGTTGGGGCTCATTCTGGGGCTTACGAGCAGTACTTC. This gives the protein CSVGAHSGAYEQYF.

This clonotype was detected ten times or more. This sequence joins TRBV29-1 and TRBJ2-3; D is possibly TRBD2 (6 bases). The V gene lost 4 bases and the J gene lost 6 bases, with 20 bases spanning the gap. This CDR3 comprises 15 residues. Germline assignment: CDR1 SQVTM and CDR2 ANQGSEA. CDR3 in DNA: TGCAGCGTTGGGAATCTACGACTAGTAGGGGATACGCAGTATTTT. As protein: CSVGNLRLVGDTQYF.

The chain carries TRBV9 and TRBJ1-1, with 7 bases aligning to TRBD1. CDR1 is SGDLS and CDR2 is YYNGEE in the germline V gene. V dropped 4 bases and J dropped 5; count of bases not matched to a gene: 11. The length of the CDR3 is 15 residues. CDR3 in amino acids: CASSRITGASTEAFF. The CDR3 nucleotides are TGTGCCAGCAGCCGTATTACAGGGGCGAGTACTGAAGCTTTCTTT.

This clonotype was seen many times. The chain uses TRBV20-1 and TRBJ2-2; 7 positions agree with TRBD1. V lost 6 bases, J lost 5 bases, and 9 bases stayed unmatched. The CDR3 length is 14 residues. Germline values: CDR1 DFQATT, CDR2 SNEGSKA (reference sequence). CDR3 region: CSAPGTAVTGELFF. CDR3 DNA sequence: TGCAGTGCCCCCGGGACAGCCGTTACCGGGGAGCTGTTTTTT.

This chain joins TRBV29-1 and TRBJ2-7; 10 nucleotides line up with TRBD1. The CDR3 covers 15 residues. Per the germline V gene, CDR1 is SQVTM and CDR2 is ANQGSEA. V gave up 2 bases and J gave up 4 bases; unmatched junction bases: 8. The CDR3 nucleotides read TGCAGCGTTGAAACCGGGACAGGGGAGGGGTACGAGCAGTACTTC. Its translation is CSVETGTGEGYEQYF.

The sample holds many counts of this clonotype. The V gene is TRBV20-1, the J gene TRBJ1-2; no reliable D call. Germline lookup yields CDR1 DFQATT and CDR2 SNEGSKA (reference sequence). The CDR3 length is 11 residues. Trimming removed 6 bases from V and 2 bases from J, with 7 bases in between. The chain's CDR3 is CSAGGNYGYTF. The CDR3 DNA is TGCAGTGCCGGAGGAAACTATGGCTACACCTTC.

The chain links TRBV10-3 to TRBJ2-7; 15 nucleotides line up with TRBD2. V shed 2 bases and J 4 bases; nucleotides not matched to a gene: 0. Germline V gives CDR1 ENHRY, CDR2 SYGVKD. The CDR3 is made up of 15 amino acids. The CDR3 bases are TGTGCCATCAGTGAGGGACTAGCGGGGGGGTACGAGCAGTACTTC. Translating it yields CAISEGLAGGYEQYF.

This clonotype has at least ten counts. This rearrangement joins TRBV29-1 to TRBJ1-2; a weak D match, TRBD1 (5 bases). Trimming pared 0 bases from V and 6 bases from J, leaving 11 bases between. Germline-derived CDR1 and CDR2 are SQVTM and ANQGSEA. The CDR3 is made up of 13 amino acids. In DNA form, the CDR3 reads TGCAGCGTTGAAGACCAGGGTCTAGATGGCTACACCTTC. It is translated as CSVEDQGLDGYTF.

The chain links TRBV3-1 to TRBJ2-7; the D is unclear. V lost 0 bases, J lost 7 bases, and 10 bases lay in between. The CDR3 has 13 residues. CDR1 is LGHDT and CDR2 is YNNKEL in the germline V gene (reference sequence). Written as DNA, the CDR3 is TGTGCCAGCAGCCAAGATCCATTGGGGGAGCAGTACTTC. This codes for CASSQDPLGEQYF.

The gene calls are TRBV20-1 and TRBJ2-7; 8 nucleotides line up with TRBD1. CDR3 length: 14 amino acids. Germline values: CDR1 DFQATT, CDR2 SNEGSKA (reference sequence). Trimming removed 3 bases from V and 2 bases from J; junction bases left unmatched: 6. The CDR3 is CSASSGQGTYEQYF. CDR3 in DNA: TGCAGTGCTAGCTCAGGACAGGGTACCTACGAGCAGTACTTC.

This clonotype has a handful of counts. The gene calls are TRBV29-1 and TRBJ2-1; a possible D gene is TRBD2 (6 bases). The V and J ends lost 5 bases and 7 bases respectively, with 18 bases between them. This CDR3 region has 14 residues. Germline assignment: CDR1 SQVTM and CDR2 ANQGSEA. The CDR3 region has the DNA TGCAGCGTTCTACTAGCAAAATACGGGAATGAGCAGTTCTTC. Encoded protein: CSVLLAKYGNEQFF.

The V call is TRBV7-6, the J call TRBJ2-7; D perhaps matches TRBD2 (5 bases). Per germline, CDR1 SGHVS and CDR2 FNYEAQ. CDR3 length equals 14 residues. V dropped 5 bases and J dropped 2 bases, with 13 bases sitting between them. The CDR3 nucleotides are TGTGCCAGCAGCCCCCTTGCGGAGGCCTACGAGCAGTACTTC. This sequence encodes CASSPLAEAYEQYF. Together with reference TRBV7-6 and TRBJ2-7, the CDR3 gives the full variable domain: GAGVSQSPRYKVTKRGQDVALRCDPISGHVSLYWYRQALGQGPEFLTYFNYEAQQDKSGLPNDRFSAERPEGSISTLTIQRTEQRDSAMYRCASSPLAEAYEQYFGPGTRLTVT.

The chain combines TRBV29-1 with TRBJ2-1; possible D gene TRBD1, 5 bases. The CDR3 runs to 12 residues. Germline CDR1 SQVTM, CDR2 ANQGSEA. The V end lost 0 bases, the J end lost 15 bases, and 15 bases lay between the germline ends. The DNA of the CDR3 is TGCAGCGTTGAAGATCAGAGGACAAATCCGTTCTTC. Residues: CSVEDQRTNPFF.

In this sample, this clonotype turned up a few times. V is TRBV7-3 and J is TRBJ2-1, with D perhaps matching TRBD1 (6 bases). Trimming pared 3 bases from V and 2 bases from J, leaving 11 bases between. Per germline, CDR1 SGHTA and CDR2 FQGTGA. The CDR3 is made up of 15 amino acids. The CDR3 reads CASSFTGHPYNEQFF. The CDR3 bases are TGTGCCAGCAGCTTTACGGGACACCCCTACAATGAGCAGTTCTTC.

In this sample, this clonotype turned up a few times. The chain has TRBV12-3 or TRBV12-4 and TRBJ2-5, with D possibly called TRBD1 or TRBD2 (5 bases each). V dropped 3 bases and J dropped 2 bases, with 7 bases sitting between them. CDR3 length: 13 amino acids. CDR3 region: CASSFEGQETQYF. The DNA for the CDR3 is TGTGCCAGCAGTTTCGAGGGGCAAGAGACCCAGTACTTC.

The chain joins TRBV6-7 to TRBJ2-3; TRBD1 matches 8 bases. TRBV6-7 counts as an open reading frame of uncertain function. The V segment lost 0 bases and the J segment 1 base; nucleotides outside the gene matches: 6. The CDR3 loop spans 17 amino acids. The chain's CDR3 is CASSYSKQGGCTDTQYF. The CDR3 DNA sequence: TGTGCCAGCAGTTACTCGAAACAGGGGGGCTGCACAGATACGCAGTATTTT.

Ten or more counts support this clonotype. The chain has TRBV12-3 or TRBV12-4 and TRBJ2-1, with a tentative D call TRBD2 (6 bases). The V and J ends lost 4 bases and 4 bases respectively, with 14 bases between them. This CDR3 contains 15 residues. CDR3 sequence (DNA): TGTGCCAGCAGTTGGAGTGGCGGGGATTACAATGAGCAGTTCTTC. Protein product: CASSWSGGDYNEQFF.

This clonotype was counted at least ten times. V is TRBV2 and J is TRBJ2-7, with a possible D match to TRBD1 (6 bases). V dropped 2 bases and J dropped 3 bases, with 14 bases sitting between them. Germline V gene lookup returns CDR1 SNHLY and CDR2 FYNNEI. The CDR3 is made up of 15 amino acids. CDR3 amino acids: CASSEPRDIYYEQYF. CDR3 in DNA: TGTGCCAGCAGTGAACCGAGGGACATCTACTACGAGCAGTACTTC.

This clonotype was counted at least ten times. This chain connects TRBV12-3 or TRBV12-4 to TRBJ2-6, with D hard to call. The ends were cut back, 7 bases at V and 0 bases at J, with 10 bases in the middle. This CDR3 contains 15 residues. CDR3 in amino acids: CASTIKASGANVLTF. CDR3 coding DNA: TGTGCCAGCACCATAAAGGCCTCTGGGGCCAACGTCCTGACTTTC.

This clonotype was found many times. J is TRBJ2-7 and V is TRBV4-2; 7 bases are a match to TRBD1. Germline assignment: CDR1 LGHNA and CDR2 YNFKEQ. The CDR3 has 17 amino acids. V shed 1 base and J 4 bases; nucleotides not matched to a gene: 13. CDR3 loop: CASSQVGARQGPYEQYF. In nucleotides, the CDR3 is TGTGCCAGCAGCCAAGTGGGGGCTAGACAGGGACCTTACGAGCAGTACTTC.

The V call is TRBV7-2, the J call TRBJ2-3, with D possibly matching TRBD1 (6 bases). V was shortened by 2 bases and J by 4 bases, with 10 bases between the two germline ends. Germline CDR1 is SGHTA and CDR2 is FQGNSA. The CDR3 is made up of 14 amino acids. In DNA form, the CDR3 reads TGTGCCAGCAGCTTACCCTACAGGGCAGATACGCAGTATTTT. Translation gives CASSLPYRADTQYF.